One T cell receptor beta chain is described in this entry. This sample was included in a study of blood T cell repertoires in COVID-19. At the level of the study: PBMCs, B-cell-depleted T cells, or T cells were the source of the cDNA or gDNA that made up the material.

Per the authors' pipeline: The assay estimated nucleated cells by amplifying reference gene primers. Sequenced by immunoSEQ multiplex PCR; TCRdb stores in-frame clones only, minus some. The V and J calls and clone size come from that table; D and trimming were worked out from the DNA. The sample contains 80,000 to 100,000 clones, 80% of which appear only once. The junction had 3 bases not matched to a gene; V was cut back by 2 bases and J by 0 bases. CDR3 length: 16 residues. Germline CDR1 is SGHAT and CDR2 is FQNNGV. The chain combines TRBV11-2 with TRBJ2-2; 7 nucleotides line up with TRBD1. Sequenced: peripheral blood. This TCR derives from a woman in her 70s with acute or convalescent COVID-19. CDR3 region: CASSLYTGANTGELFF. The CDR3 DNA reads as TGTGCCAGCAGCTTATACACAGGGGCGAACACCGGGGAGCTGTTTTTT.